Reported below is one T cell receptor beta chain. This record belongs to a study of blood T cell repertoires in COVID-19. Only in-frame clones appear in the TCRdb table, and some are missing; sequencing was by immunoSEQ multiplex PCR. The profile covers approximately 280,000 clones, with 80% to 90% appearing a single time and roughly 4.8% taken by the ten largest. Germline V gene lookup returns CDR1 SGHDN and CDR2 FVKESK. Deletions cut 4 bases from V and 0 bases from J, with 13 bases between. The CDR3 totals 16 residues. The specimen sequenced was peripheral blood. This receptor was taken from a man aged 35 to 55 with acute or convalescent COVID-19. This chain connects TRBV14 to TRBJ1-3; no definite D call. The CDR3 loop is CASSPLGVSSGNTIYF. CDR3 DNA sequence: TGTGCCAGCAGCCCCTTGGGAGTTAGCTCTGGAAACACCATATATTTT.